Following are 17 T cell receptor beta chains from one sample sequenced in a study of cytomegalovirus exposure and HLA in healthy donors. Amplification used 60 Vbeta primers and 13 Jbeta primers. Profiling relied on immunoSEQ multiplex PCR, and the TCRdb table lists in-frame clones only, not all of them. The specimen's table records about 130,000 clones. Sequencing was performed on PBMCs. The receptors shown here come from a woman aged 40 to 55 in good health and CMV-seropositive.

The chain carries TRBV6-5 and TRBJ1-5, with TRBD1 as a possible D gene (5 bases). Trimming took off 2 bases at V and 4 bases at J, with 12 bases between the two ends. This CDR3 has 15 residues. Germline values: CDR1 MNHEY, CDR2 SVGAGI. The CDR3 sequence is CASSYGGMGNQPQHF. DNA for the CDR3: TGTGCCAGCAGTTACGGGGGGATGGGAAATCAGCCCCAGCATTTT.

The chain couples TRBV15 to TRBJ2-1; 12 bases match TRBD1. CDR1 and CDR2 (germline): LNHNV, YYDKDF (reference sequence). The CDR3 is made up of 17 amino acids. With V trimmed by 9 bases and J by 0 bases, 9 bases remained unmatched. CDR3 nucleotides: TGTGCCACGGGGACAGGGGGCCCGGGAAGCTCCTACAATGAGCAGTTCTTC. Protein sequence: CATGTGGPGSSYNEQFF.

The chain joins TRBV11-3 to TRBJ2-3, with a weak D call TRBD1 (5 bases). Germline V lookup: CDR1 SGHNT, CDR2 YENEEA. The V gene lost 5 bases and the J gene lost 1 base, with 10 bases spanning the gap. The CDR3 has 14 residues. In DNA form, the CDR3 reads TGTGCCAGCAGCCAAGGGGCGGGCACAGATACGCAGTATTTT. Translation gives CASSQGAGTDTQYF.

The V call is TRBV29-1, the J call TRBJ2-7, with a weak D call TRBD1 (6 bases). The germline V gene has CDR1 SQVTM and CDR2 ANQGSEA. CDR3 length: 15 amino acids. V lost 6 bases to trimming and J lost 6 bases, with 24 bases between them. The CDR3 spells CSVGIRSGDLGEQYF. CDR3 bases: TGCAGCGTCGGAATAAGGTCAGGGGATTTGGGCGAGCAGTACTTC.

This chain connects TRBV7-9 to TRBJ1-4; D is unclear. V was trimmed by 5 bases and J by 6 bases, leaving 19 bases between them. The CDR3 is 16 amino acids. CDR1 and CDR2 (germline): SEHNR, FQNEAQ (reference sequence). The DNA for the CDR3 is TGTGCCAGCAGCATCCCTTACCCCGGGCGGGATGAAAAACTGTTTTTT. Protein sequence: CASSIPYPGRDEKLFF.

V is TRBV19 and J is TRBJ1-5; D gene unclear. CDR1 and CDR2 from the germline V gene are LNHDA and SQIVND (reference sequence). This CDR3 contains 13 residues. Trimming cost V 3 bases and J 7 bases, with 10 bases left between them. The CDR3 DNA reads as TGTGCCAGTAGTATTGGGTCGGGGCAGCCCCAGCATTTT. Translation: CASSIGSGQPQHF.

This chain joins TRBV5-6 and TRBJ1-5, with 7 positions matching TRBD1. Germline lookup yields CDR1 SGHDT and CDR2 YYEEEE. The ends lost 4 bases at V and 6 bases at J; junction bases unmatched: 16. The length of the CDR3 is 17 residues. CDR3 DNA sequence: TGTGCCAGCAGCCCCTATGGAGCAGGGGGATCTGGTCAGCCCCAGCATTTT. Residues: CASSPYGAGGSGQPQHF.

The V gene is TRBV19, the J gene TRBJ1-1; 7 nucleotides agree with TRBD1. This CDR3 has 14 residues. The V segment lost 7 bases and the J segment 2 bases; nucleotides outside the gene matches: 7. Germline V CDR1 and CDR2: LNHDA, SQIVND (reference sequence). CDR3 protein: CASTRQGLNTEAFF. The CDR3 coding sequence is TGTGCCAGTACCAGACAGGGACTTAACACTGAAGCTTTCTTT.

J is TRBJ2-7 and V is TRBV19, with 7 bases fitting TRBD1. The germline CDR1 and CDR2 sequences are LNHDA and SQIVND (reference sequence). Trimming at V came to 3 bases and at J to 3 bases, leaving 2 bases not matched to a gene. This CDR3 comprises 13 residues. CDR3 sequence (DNA): TGTGCCAGTAGTATCCGGGACAGCTACGAGCAGTACTTC. Its protein product is CASSIRDSYEQYF.

The rearrangement uses TRBV19 and TRBJ2-7; possible D gene TRBD1, 5 bases. Germline V CDR1 and CDR2: LNHDA, SQIVND (reference sequence). Trimming cost V 3 bases and J 4 bases, with 10 bases left between them. The CDR3 has 13 amino acids. The CDR3 sequence: CASSIRGGYEQYF. Here the CDR3 DNA reads TGTGCCAGTAGTATTAGGGGCGGATACGAGCAGTACTTC.

This sequence joins TRBV9 and TRBJ2-2, with D maybe TRBD2 (6 bases). Between the trimmed V and J ends, which lost 0 bases and 0 bases, there was a span of 9 bases. Germline assignment: CDR1 SGDLS and CDR2 YYNGEE. This CDR3 contains 16 residues. CDR3 sequence reads: CASSVEPGANTGELFF. In nucleotides, the CDR3 is TGTGCCAGCAGCGTAGAACCGGGGGCGAACACCGGGGAGCTGTTTTTT. Supplemented by reference TRBV9 and TRBJ2-2, the full variable domain reads DSGVTQTPKHLITATGQRVTLRCSPRSGDLSVYWYQQSLDQGLQFLIQYYNGEERAKGNILERFSAQQFPDLHSELNLSSLELGDSALYFCASSVEPGANTGELFFGEGSRLTVL.

This chain links TRBV27 with TRBJ2-3; D might be TRBD1 (6 bases). The V and J ends lost 5 bases and 8 bases respectively, with 14 bases between them. This CDR3 has 13 amino acids. Germline assignment: CDR1 MNHEY and CDR2 SMNVEV (reference sequence). CDR3 region: CASSGPLGATQYF. As DNA, the CDR3 is TGTGCCAGCAGTGGGCCCTTGGGGGCTACGCAGTATTTT.

This chain joins TRBV27 and TRBJ2-2; 12 bases are a match to TRBD2. After removal of 10 bases from V and 0 bases from J, the junction contained 3 bases not matched to a gene. Germline V lookup: CDR1 MNHEY, CDR2 SMNVEV (reference sequence). This CDR3 comprises 15 residues. The CDR3 DNA follows: TGTGCCACCCGACTAGCGGGGGCGAACACCGGGGAGCTGTTTTTT. Translating gives CATRLAGANTGELFF.

The chain is built from TRBV27 and TRBJ2-3, with a weak D call TRBD1 (5 bases). Germline CDR1 and CDR2: MNHEY and SMNVEV (reference sequence). Trimming removed 3 bases from V and 7 bases from J, with 11 bases in between. This CDR3 comprises 13 residues. Here the CDR3 reads CASSFTRDYTQYF. The CDR3 DNA is TGTGCCAGCAGTTTTACCAGGGATTATACGCAGTATTTT.

The rearrangement links TRBV29-1 to TRBJ1-4; 10 positions match TRBD1. V lost 7 bases, J lost 7 bases, and 9 bases stayed unmatched. Germline CDR1 and CDR2: SQVTM and ANQGSEA. CDR3 length equals 14 residues. The CDR3 DNA sequence: TGCAGCGCCGCAGGGACAGGGGTGACTGAAAAACTGTTTTTT. It specifies CSAAGTGVTEKLFF.

V is TRBV2 and J is TRBJ1-3; tentative D call: TRBD1 (6 bases). V was pared by 4 bases and J by 2 bases, with 6 bases between. The CDR3 extends over 13 amino acids. Germline CDR1 and CDR2: SNHLY and FYNNEI. The CDR3 DNA reads as TGTGCCAGCAGTGGACAGGCTGGAAACACCATATATTTT. This sequence encodes CASSGQAGNTIYF.

The V call is TRBV7-9, the J call TRBJ2-4; the match to TRBD1 covers 9 bases. This CDR3 has 19 residues. The germline V gene encodes CDR1 SEHNR and CDR2 FQNEAQ (reference sequence). The junction had 10 bases not matched to a gene; V was cut back by 1 base and J by 0 bases. CDR3 sequence reads: CASSLVLPGQGLAKNIQYF. CDR3 sequence (DNA): TGTGCCAGCAGCTTAGTATTACCGGGACAGGGACTAGCCAAAAACATTCAGTACTTC.